This T cell receptor beta chain stems from a study of T cells after yellow fever vaccination. Background on the study: SMART-Seq v4 Ultra Low Input served to prepare low-cell-number fractions. Study conclusions and caveats: Clonotypes shared by both compartments, CD4 and CD8, made up a small share. Peak timing came faster in the weaker secondary response, day 5 versus 15.

The ends lost 4 bases at V and 6 bases at J; junction bases unmatched: 8. The CDR3 length is 14 residues. CDR1 is SGHRS, CDR2 YFSETQ, per germline. This clonotype was recorded a few times. Its antigen is unknown. TCRdb fed the 5' RACE reads into MiXCR, producing one record per CDR3 protein. The profile shows over 300,000 distinct CDR3 sequences, around 6.8% of them singletons. This TCR was recovered from a man aged 18 to 35 who received the YFV17D yellow fever vaccine. The chain has TRBV5-1 and TRBJ2-7; TRBD1 aligns across 9 bases. The source material was PBMCs, sampled roughly 46 days after the first yellow fever vaccination. DNA of the CDR3: TGCGCCAGCAGCCGGGACAGGGAAAGATTCGAGCAGTACTTC. Its translation is CASSRDRERFEQYF.